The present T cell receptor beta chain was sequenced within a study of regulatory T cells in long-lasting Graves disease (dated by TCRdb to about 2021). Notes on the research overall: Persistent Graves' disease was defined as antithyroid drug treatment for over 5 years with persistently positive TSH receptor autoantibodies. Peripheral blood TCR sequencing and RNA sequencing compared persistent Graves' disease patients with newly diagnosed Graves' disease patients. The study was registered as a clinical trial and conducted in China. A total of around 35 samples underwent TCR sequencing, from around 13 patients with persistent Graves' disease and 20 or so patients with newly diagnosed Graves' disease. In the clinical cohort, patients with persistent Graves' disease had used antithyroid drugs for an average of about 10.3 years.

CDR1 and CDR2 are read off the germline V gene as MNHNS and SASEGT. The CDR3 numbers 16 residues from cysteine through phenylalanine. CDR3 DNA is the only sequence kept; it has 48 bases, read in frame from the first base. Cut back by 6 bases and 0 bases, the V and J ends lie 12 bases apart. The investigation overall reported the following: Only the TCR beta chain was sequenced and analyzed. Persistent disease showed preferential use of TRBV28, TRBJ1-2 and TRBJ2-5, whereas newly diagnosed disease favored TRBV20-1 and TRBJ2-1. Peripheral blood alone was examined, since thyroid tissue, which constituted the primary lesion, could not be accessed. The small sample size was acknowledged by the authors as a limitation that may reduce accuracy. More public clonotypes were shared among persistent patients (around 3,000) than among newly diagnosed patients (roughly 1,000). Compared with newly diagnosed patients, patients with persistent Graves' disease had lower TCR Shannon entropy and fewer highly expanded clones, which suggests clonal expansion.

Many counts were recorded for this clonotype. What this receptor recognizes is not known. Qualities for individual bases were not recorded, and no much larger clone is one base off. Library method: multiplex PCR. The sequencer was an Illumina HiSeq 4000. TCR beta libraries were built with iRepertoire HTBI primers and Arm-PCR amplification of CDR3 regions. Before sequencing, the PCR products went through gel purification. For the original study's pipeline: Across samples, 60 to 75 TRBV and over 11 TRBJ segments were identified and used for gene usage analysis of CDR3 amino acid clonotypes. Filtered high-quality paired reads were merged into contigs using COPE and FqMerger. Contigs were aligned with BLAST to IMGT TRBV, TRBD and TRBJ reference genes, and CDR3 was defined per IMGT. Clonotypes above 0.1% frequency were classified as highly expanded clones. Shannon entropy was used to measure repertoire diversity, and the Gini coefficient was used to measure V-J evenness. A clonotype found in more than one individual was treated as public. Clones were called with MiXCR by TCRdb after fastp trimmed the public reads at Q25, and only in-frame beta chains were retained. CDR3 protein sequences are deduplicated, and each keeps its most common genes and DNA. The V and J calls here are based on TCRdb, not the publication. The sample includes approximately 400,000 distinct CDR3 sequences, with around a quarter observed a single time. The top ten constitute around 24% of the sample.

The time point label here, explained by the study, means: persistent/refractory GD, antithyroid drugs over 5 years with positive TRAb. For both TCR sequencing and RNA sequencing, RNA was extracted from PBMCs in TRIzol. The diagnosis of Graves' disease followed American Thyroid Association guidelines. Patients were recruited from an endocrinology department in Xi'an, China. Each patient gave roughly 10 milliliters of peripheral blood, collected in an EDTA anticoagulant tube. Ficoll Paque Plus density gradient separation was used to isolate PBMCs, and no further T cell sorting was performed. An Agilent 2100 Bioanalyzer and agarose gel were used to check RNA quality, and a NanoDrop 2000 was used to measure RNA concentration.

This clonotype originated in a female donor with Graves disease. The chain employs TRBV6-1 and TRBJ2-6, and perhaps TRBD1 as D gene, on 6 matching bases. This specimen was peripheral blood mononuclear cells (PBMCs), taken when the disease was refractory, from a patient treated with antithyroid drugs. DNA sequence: TGTGCCAGCAGGAAGGACAGCAGCTCTGGGGCCAACGTCCTGACTTTC. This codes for CASRKDSSSGANVLTF.